This T cell receptor (beta chain) originates from a study of chemoradiotherapy in HPV16-positive cancers. Repertoires were generated with immunoSEQ multiplex PCR, while TCRdb's copy carries only in-frame clones and drops some. The table has some 25,000 clones, approximately 93% seen once. This material was obtained from a patient who underwent chemoradiotherapy. This clonotype originated in a human donor with HPV-associated anogenital cancer.

CDR3 coding DNA: TGTGCCAGCAGCCCTAAACCGGGCCTAGCATATGAGAACACCGGGGAGCTGTTTTTT. Protein: CASSPKPGLAYENTGELFF. V gene TRBV7-3 combines with J gene TRBJ2-2, with D possibly being TRBD2 (5 bases). Trimming took 5 bases from V and 1 from J, leaving 23 bases between them. Germline lookup yields CDR1 SGHTA and CDR2 FQGTGA. There are 19 residues in the CDR3.